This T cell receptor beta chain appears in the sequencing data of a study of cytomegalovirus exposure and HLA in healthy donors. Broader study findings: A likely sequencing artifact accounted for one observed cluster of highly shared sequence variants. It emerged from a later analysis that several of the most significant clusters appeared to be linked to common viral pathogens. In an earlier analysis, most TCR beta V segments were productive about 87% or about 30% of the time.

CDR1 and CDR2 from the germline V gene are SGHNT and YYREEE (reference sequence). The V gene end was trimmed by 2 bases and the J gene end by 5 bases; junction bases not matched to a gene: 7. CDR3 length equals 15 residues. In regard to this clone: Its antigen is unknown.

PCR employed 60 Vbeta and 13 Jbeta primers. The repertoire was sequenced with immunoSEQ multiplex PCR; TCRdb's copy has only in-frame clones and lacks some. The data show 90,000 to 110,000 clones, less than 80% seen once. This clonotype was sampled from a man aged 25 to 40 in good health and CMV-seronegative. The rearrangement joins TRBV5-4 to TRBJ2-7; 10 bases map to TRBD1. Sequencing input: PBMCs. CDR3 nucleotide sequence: TGTGCCAGCAGCTTAGGGGACAGGGGTGTAAACGAGCAGTACTTC. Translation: CASSLGDRGVNEQYF.